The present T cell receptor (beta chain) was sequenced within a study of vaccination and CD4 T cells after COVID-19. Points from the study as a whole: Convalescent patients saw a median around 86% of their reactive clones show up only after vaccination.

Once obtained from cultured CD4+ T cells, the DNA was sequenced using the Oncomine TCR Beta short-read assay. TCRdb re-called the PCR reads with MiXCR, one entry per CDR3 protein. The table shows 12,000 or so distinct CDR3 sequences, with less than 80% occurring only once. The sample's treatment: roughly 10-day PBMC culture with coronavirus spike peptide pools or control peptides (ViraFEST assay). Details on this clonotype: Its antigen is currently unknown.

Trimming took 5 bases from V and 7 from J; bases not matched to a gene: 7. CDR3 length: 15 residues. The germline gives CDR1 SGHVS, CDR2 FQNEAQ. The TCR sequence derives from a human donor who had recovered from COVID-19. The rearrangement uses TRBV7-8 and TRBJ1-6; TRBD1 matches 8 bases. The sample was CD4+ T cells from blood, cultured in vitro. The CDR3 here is CASSLRTGTNSPLHF. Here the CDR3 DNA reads TGTGCCAGCAGCCTAAGGACAGGGACGAATTCACCCCTCCACTTT. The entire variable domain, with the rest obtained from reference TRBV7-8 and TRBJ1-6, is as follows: GAGVSQSPRYKVAKRGQDVALRCDPISGHVSLFWYQQALGQGPEFLTYFQNEAQLDKSGLPSDRFFAERPEGSVSTLKIQRTQQEDSAVYLCASSLRTGTNSPLHFGNGTRLTVT.